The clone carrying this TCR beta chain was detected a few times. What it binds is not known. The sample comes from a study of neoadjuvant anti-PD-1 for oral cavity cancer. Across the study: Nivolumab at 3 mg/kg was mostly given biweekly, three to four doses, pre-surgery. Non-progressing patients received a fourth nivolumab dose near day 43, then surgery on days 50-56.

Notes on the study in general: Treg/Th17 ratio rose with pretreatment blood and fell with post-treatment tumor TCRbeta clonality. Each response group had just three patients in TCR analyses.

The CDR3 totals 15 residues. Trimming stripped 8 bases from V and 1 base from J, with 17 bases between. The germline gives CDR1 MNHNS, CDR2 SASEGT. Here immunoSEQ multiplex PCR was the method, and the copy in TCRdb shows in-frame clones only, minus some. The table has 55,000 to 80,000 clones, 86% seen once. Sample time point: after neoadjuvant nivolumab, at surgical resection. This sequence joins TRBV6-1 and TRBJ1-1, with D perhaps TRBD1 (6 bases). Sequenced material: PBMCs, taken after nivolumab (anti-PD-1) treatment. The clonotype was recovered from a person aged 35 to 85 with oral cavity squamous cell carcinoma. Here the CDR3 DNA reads TGTGCCAGCGGAAGAAGGGGAGGGGGGAACACTGAAGCTTTCTTT. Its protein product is CASGRRGGGNTEAFF.